The 28 T cell receptor beta chains below were found in one sample sequenced in a study of cytomegalovirus exposure and HLA in healthy donors. Here immunoSEQ multiplex PCR was the method, and the copy in TCRdb shows in-frame clones only, minus some. The sample carries 240,000 or so clones, around 85% recorded once. The sequenced material came from PBMCs. All receptors come from a woman younger than 45 in good health and CMV-seropositive.

The gene calls are TRBV11-2 and TRBJ2-1; TRBD2 might be the D (5 bases). This CDR3 is 12 amino acids long. CDR1 is SGHAT and CDR2 is FQNNGV in the germline V gene. Trimming left V 6 bases short and J 10 bases short, with 13 bases between. The CDR3 loop is CASRAGEPEQFF. The DNA for the CDR3 is TGTGCCAGCAGGGCCGGGGAACCGGAGCAGTTCTTC.

The V gene is TRBV9, the J gene TRBJ2-1; 11 bases line up with TRBD2. The CDR3 is made up of 16 amino acids. Germline V gene data show CDR1 as SGDLS and CDR2 as YYNGEE. V was clipped by 0 bases and J by 4 bases; unmatched bases: 3. The CDR3 region has the DNA TGTGCCAGCAGCGTAGAAATAGCGGGAGGGTACAATGAGCAGTTCTTC. As protein: CASSVEIAGGYNEQFF.

V usage is TRBV30 and J usage is TRBJ2-2; 8 nucleotides line up with TRBD2. Germline V gene sequence: CDR1 GTSNPN, CDR2 SVGIG (reference sequence). The length of the CDR3 is 13 residues. J gave up 7 bases and V 5 bases, and 6 bases lay outside the gene matches. The CDR3 bases are TGTGCCTGGGAGCGGGAGCTCGTCGGGGAGCTGTTTTTT. Amino acids: CAWERELVGELFF.

This chain joins TRBV19 and TRBJ1-5; 8 bases match TRBD1. The CDR3 sequence is 13 residues long. Germline trimming cut 7 bases from V and 7 bases from J; bases unmatched to any gene: 6. Germline assignment: CDR1 LNHDA and CDR2 SQIVND (reference sequence). CDR3 DNA sequence: TGTGCCAGTACTCCAAACAGGGGGCAGCCCCAGCATTTT. Amino acids: CASTPNRGQPQHF.

The rearrangement uses TRBV4-1 and TRBJ2-5; 7 bases are a match to TRBD2. The CDR3 has 17 amino acids. J lost 8 bases, V lost 2 bases, and 17 bases had no gene match. CDR1 is MGHRA, CDR2 YSYEKL, per germline. This CDR3 is CASSQWGGPGLDGTQYF. The CDR3 DNA sequence: TGCGCCAGCAGCCAATGGGGAGGCCCTGGACTAGATGGAACCCAGTACTTC.

The rearrangement uses TRBV5-4 and TRBJ1-3; tentatively, D is TRBD1 (6 bases). The ends were cut back, 4 bases at V and 4 bases at J, with 18 bases in the middle. The V gene's germline CDR1 is SGHNT and CDR2 YYREEE (reference sequence). The CDR3 has 16 residues. CDR3 protein: CASSPPGGGGGNTIYF. The CDR3, as DNA: TGTGCCAGCAGCCCACCAGGAGGGGGGGGAGGAAACACCATATATTTT.

The DNA for the CDR3 is TGCGCCAGCAGCCAAGACTCCGGGACAGGGGTAGATACGCAGTATTTT. The encoded protein is CASSQDSGTGVDTQYF. The chain uses TRBV4-1 and TRBJ2-3; 10 nucleotides agree with TRBD1. The junction had 5 bases not matched to a gene; V was cut back by 0 bases and J by 5 bases. There are 16 residues in the CDR3. Germline V gene sequence: CDR1 MGHRA, CDR2 YSYEKL.

This rearrangement joins TRBV5-4 to TRBJ2-7, with 10 bases that match TRBD2. V was pared by 4 bases and J by 3 bases, with 10 bases of the junction left unmatched. Per the germline V gene, CDR1 is SGHNT and CDR2 is YYREEE (reference sequence). CDR3 length equals 16 residues. CDR3 loop: CASSPWTSGIIYEQYF. CDR3 sequence (DNA): TGTGCCAGCAGCCCCTGGACTAGCGGTATCATCTACGAGCAGTACTTC.

The V and J genes are TRBV5-1 and TRBJ1-2; 8 bases align to TRBD1. After removal of 2 bases from V and 8 bases from J, the junction contained 8 bases not matched to a gene. CDR3 length equals 14 residues. Germline V gene data show CDR1 as SGHRS and CDR2 as YFSETQ. CDR3 DNA: TGCGCCAGCAGCTTATCAGGGGGCGATAGGGGCTACACCTTC. This encodes CASSLSGGDRGYTF. Filled out from reference TRBV5-1 and TRBJ1-2, the complete variable domain reads KAGVTQTPRYLIKTRGQQVTLSCSPISGHRSVSWYQQTPGQGLQFLFEYFSETQRNKGNFPGRFSGRQFSNSRSEMNVSTLELGDSALYLCASSLSGGDRGYTFGSGTRLTVV.

This clone showed up just once. CDR3 DNA sequence: TGCGCCAGCAGTCAAATCCCTAGCTCCTACGAGCAGTACTTC. As protein: CASSQIPSSYEQYF. This chain links TRBV5-1 with TRBJ2-7; D is unresolved. CDR3 length: 14 amino acids. Germline loops: CDR1 SGHRS, CDR2 YFSETQ. With 5 bases removed from V and 0 bases from J, the gap between germline ends came to 12 bases.

This rearrangement joins TRBV5-1 to TRBJ2-3, with a tentative D call TRBD2 (5 bases). The CDR3 has 14 residues. Germline CDR1 reads SGHRS; CDR2 reads YFSETQ. Trimming pared 6 bases from V and 2 bases from J, leaving 13 bases between. The CDR3: CASNTQRNTDTQYF. Here the CDR3 DNA reads TGCGCCAGCAATACACAGCGGAACACAGATACGCAGTATTTT.

A word on this clone: Other DNA sequences in this specimen translate into the identical CDR3. This chain connects TRBV20-1 to TRBJ2-1, with D perhaps TRBD1 (5 bases). The CDR3 covers 11 residues. Germline assignment: CDR1 DFQATT and CDR2 SNEGSKA (reference sequence). V gave up 3 bases and J gave up 8 bases, with 8 bases separating them. The CDR3 coding sequence is TGCAGTGCTAGTTCCAGGGATGAGCAGTTCTTC. It codes for CSASSRDEQFF.

The chain couples TRBV5-1 to TRBJ2-2, with D possibly TRBD1 on 5 matching bases. The germline V gene encodes CDR1 SGHRS and CDR2 YFSETQ. The CDR3 covers 15 residues. Trimming cost V 9 bases and J 2 bases, with 17 bases left between them. CDR3 sequence: CATRPGSTNTGELFF. CDR3 nucleotide sequence: TGCGCCACTCGACCAGGGTCCACTAACACCGGGGAGCTGTTTTTT. The whole variable domain, remainder taken from reference TRBV5-1 and TRBJ2-2, is KAGVTQTPRYLIKTRGQQVTLSCSPISGHRSVSWYQQTPGQGLQFLFEYFSETQRNKGNFPGRFSGRQFSNSRSEMNVSTLELGDSALYLCATRPGSTNTGELFFGEGSRLTVL.

The chain carries TRBV27 and TRBJ2-7, with 7 nucleotides matching TRBD2. CDR1 is MNHEY and CDR2 is SMNVEV in the germline V gene (reference sequence). This CDR3 contains 14 residues. J gave up 5 bases and V 6 bases, and 10 bases lay outside the gene matches. In nucleotides, the CDR3 is TGTGCCAGCAGCGGCGGGAGAGGTGGAAACGAGCAGTACTTC. Amino acids: CASSGGRGGNEQYF.

The chain couples TRBV27 to TRBJ2-2; D tentatively reads TRBD1 or TRBD2 (6 bases each). V gave up 6 bases and J gave up 0 bases, with 17 bases separating them. This CDR3 spans 17 amino acids. Germline V lookup: CDR1 MNHEY, CDR2 SMNVEV (reference sequence). CDR3 DNA: TGTGCCAGCAGCTTACAGGGACTGATCGCGAACACCGGGGAGCTGTTTTTT. It translates to CASSLQGLIANTGELFF.

This chain connects TRBV11-2 to TRBJ1-1, with D hard to call. The CDR3 runs to 13 residues. The V gene's germline CDR1 is SGHAT and CDR2 FQNNGV. V shed 4 bases and J shed 7 bases, with 13 bases lying between them. CDR3 bases: TGTGCCAGCAGCTACTACCCCCCCGGTGAAGCTTTCTTT. As protein: CASSYYPPGEAFF.

The chain joins TRBV7-7 to TRBJ2-7, with D possibly TRBD2 on 5 matching bases. The V and J ends lost 0 bases and 0 bases respectively, with 9 bases between them. The germline V gene has CDR1 SSHAT and CDR2 FNYEAQ (reference sequence). CDR3 size: 15 residues. The CDR3 spells CASSLALGSSYEQYF. As DNA, the CDR3 is TGTGCCAGCAGCTTAGCATTGGGGAGCTCCTACGAGCAGTACTTC.

V gene TRBV4-1 combines with J gene TRBJ2-7; weak D call: TRBD2 (6 bases). Trimming cost V 0 bases and J 4 bases, with 10 bases left between them. Germline assignment: CDR1 MGHRA and CDR2 YSYEKL. This CDR3 is built from 14 residues. The CDR3 loop reads CASSQESSGYEQYF. The CDR3 nucleotides are TGCGCCAGCAGCCAAGAATCCAGCGGGTACGAGCAGTACTTC.

This rearrangement joins TRBV28 to TRBJ2-7, with 9 bases fitting TRBD2. The V and J ends lost 8 bases and 0 bases, in that order; junction bases with no gene match: 8. The CDR3 is 15 residues long. Germline CDR1 is MDHEN and CDR2 is SYDVKM. In DNA form, the CDR3 reads TGTGCCAGCTCCCTAGCGGGGCCCTTCTCCTACGAGCAGTACTTC. Protein sequence: CASSLAGPFSYEQYF.

This clone was found many times. V gene TRBV4-1 combines with J gene TRBJ2-2; maybe TRBD2 (5 bases). The CDR3 has 15 residues. The V gene's germline CDR1 is MGHRA and CDR2 YSYEKL. Trimming left V 3 bases short and J 3 bases short, with 11 bases between. The CDR3 is CASSHWLADTGELFF. The CDR3 DNA is TGCGCCAGCAGCCACTGGCTAGCTGACACCGGGGAGCTGTTTTTT.

The rearrangement links TRBV11-3 to TRBJ2-2, with a tentative D call TRBD2 (6 bases). Germline V gene sequence: CDR1 SGHNT, CDR2 YENEEA. V was shortened by 4 bases and J by 4 bases, with 22 bases between the two germline ends. CDR3 length: 18 residues. The CDR3 is CASSSWVGTRVFTGELFF. The DNA of the CDR3 is TGTGCCAGCAGCTCCTGGGTCGGGACTCGCGTATTCACCGGGGAGCTGTTTTTT.

The sample holds one count of this clone. The chain carries TRBV14 and TRBJ2-1, with 13 bases aligning to TRBD2. Germline V gene data show CDR1 as SGHDN and CDR2 as FVKESK. The CDR3 has 17 residues. Germline trimming cut 4 bases from V and 9 bases from J; bases unmatched to any gene: 12. In nucleotides, the CDR3 is TGTGCCAGCAGCCTAGGACTAGCGGGAGTCTCGGTAGGTGAGCAGTTCTTC. Translated: CASSLGLAGVSVGEQFF. The full variable domain, with the rest looked up from reference TRBV14 and TRBJ2-1, is EAGVTQFPSHSVIEKGQTVTLRCDPISGHDNLYWYRRVMGKEIKFLLHFVKESKQDESGMPNNRFLAERTGGTYSTLKVQPAELEDSGVYFCASSLGLAGVSVGEQFFGPGTRLTVL.

The chain uses TRBV30 and TRBJ2-1, with TRBD1 matching 7 bases. The CDR3 contains 15 residues. Germline V gene lookup returns CDR1 GTSNPN and CDR2 SVGIG (reference sequence). J was trimmed by 5 bases and V by 0 bases; bases with no gene match: 7. CDR3 region: CAWSVRDRDDNEQFF. CDR3 sequence (DNA): TGTGCCTGGAGTGTACGAGACAGGGACGACAATGAGCAGTTCTTC. The full variable domain, in which reference TRBV30 and TRBJ2-1 provide the parts outside the CDR3, is SQTIHQWPATLVQPVGSPLSLECTVEGTSNPNLYWYRQAAGRGLQLLFYSVGIGQISSEVPQNLSASRPQDRQFILSSKKLLLSDSGFYLCAWSVRDRDDNEQFFGPGTRLTVL.

V and J are TRBV4-1 and TRBJ1-1; D unresolved. Trimming cost V 0 bases and J 4 bases, with 9 bases left between them. CDR3 length: 14 residues. Looked up from germline, CDR1 is MGHRA and CDR2 is YSYEKL. The CDR3 nucleotides are TGCGCCAGCAGCCAAGAAGCAGGTCGCACTGAAGCTTTCTTT. It encodes CASSQEAGRTEAFF.

The chain carries TRBV11-2 and TRBJ2-7; D perhaps matches TRBD2 (6 bases). Germline assignment: CDR1 SGHAT and CDR2 FQNNGV. CDR3 size: 14 residues. With 5 bases removed from V and 4 bases from J, the gap between germline ends came to 15 bases. This chain's CDR3 is CASSASGSAYEQYF. The CDR3 nucleotides read TGTGCCAGCAGCGCCTCCGGGAGCGCTTACGAGCAGTACTTC.

The chain couples TRBV9 to TRBJ1-2; 7 nucleotides agree with TRBD1. The CDR3 extends over 13 amino acids. Unmatched junction bases numbered 8, after V lost 3 bases and J lost 9 bases. Germline V lookup: CDR1 SGDLS, CDR2 YYNGEE. The CDR3, as DNA: TGTGCCAGCAGCGGGTTACAGGGGAAGAGCTACACCTTC. Its protein is CASSGLQGKSYTF.

This clone was seen only a few times. This chain links TRBV27 with TRBJ1-2; 7 bases align to TRBD1. After removal of 3 bases from V and 1 base from J, the junction contained 5 bases not matched to a gene. The germline gives CDR1 MNHEY, CDR2 SMNVEV (reference sequence). CDR3 length equals 15 residues. As DNA, the CDR3 is TGTGCCAGCAGTTTGGGCGGACAGGATAACTATGGCTACACCTTC. Translated: CASSLGGQDNYGYTF.

As DNA, the CDR3 is TGTGCCAGCAGCTTAGTCTCCAGGCCCGATCAGCCCCAGCATTTT. Its translation is CASSLVSRPDQPQHF. The gene calls are TRBV7-8 and TRBJ1-5; D is undetermined. This CDR3 region has 15 residues. The V end was cut by 1 base, the J end by 5 bases, with 12 bases between. Germline V gene lookup returns CDR1 SGHVS and CDR2 FQNEAQ. The full variable domain, with the rest looked up from reference TRBV7-8 and TRBJ1-5, is GAGVSQSPRYKVAKRGQDVALRCDPISGHVSLFWYQQALGQGPEFLTYFQNEAQLDKSGLPSDRFFAERPEGSVSTLKIQRTQQEDSAVYLCASSLVSRPDQPQHFGDGTRLSIL.